The 23 T cell receptor beta chains listed next were all sequenced from one sample in a study of blood T cell repertoires in COVID-19. Clones were sequenced by immunoSEQ multiplex PCR, and TCRdb holds only the in-frame ones, with some missing. This sample carries 150,000 or so clones, about 90% of them seen once, and the ten largest clones take approximately 0.59%. Sequencing was done on a sample of peripheral blood. Receptor source: a man aged 45-60 years with acute or convalescent COVID-19.

The rearrangement links TRBV6-2 or TRBV6-3 to TRBJ1-6, with unresolved D. The CDR3 runs to 18 residues. Germline V gene sequence: CDR1 MNHEY, CDR2 SVGEGT. V was pared by 0 bases and J by 3 bases, with 15 bases between. The CDR3: CASSYSPITDFYNSPLHF. CDR3 nucleotides: TGTGCCAGCAGTTACTCTCCTATTACAGATTTCTATAATTCACCCCTCCACTTT.

Turning to this clone: Mismatch with germline at one junction end may stem from a read error. V gene TRBV7-7 combines with J gene TRBJ1-6; D unresolved. The germline CDR1 and CDR2 sequences are SSHAT and FNYEAQ (reference sequence). The CDR3 consists of 16 residues. The DNA of the CDR3 is TGTGCTAGCATCAGTTCACCTGTCGCTTTCAGTTCACCCCTCCACTTT. Amino acid sequence: CASISSPVAFSSPLHF.

The V and J genes are TRBV7-2 and TRBJ2-1; 13 positions match TRBD2. CDR3 length equals 17 residues. Trimming cost V 5 bases and J 4 bases; bases outside gene matches: 8. CDR1 and CDR2 from the germline V gene are SGHTA and FQGNSA. The CDR3 protein is CASSPGGLAGPYNEQFF. CDR3 bases: TGTGCCAGCAGCCCGGGGGGACTAGCGGGACCTTACAATGAGCAGTTCTTC.

The chain has TRBV6-5 and TRBJ1-3; possibly TRBD1 for D (5 bases). V dropped 4 bases and J dropped 0 bases, with 10 bases sitting between them. Germline V gene lookup returns CDR1 MNHEY and CDR2 SVGAGI. The CDR3 loop spans 15 amino acids. For the CDR3, the DNA is TGTGCCAGCAGTTGGGGACTAAGCTCTGGAAACACCATATATTTT. As protein: CASSWGLSSGNTIYF.

This clone was recorded only once. The chain couples TRBV5-1 to TRBJ1-6; the D gene is possibly TRBD1 (5 bases). V lost 0 bases, J lost 8 bases, and 9 bases lay in between. Germline lookup yields CDR1 SGHRS and CDR2 YFSETQ. This CDR3 has 14 residues. CDR3 in amino acids: CASSLDRQYSPLHF. In DNA, the CDR3 is TGCGCCAGCAGCTTGGACAGGCAATATTCACCCCTCCACTTT. Looking up the rest from reference TRBV5-1 and TRBJ1-6 gives the full variable domain: KAGVTQTPRYLIKTRGQQVTLSCSPISGHRSVSWYQQTPGQGLQFLFEYFSETQRNKGNFPGRFSGRQFSNSRSEMNVSTLELGDSALYLCASSLDRQYSPLHFGNGTRLTVT.

This clone was picked up a small number of times. V usage is TRBV5-4 and J usage is TRBJ2-4; 10 nucleotides agree with TRBD1. Germline V gene sequence: CDR1 SGHNT, CDR2 YYREEE (reference sequence). V lost 4 bases, J lost 7 bases, and 5 bases stayed unmatched. CDR3 length equals 14 residues. DNA for the CDR3: TGTGCCAGCAGCCGGGACAGGGGAATGAACATTCAGTACTTC. Amino acid sequence: CASSRDRGMNIQYF. The entire variable domain, with the rest obtained from reference TRBV5-4 and TRBJ2-4, is as follows: ETGVTQSPTHLIKTRGQQVTLRCSSQSGHNTVSWYQQALGQGPQFIFQYYREEENGRGNFPPRFSGLQFPNYSSELNVNALELDDSALYLCASSRDRGMNIQYFGAGTRLSVL.

This chain connects TRBV5-1 to TRBJ1-4; a weak D match, TRBD1 (6 bases). The length of the CDR3 is 14 residues. Germline loops: CDR1 SGHRS, CDR2 YFSETQ. Deletions cut 3 bases from V and 6 bases from J, with 12 bases between. CDR3 DNA: TGCGCCAGCAGCTCGGACAGTGCATATGAAAAACTGTTTTTT. Its protein product is CASSSDSAYEKLFF. Variable domain in full (rest from reference TRBV5-1 and TRBJ1-4): KAGVTQTPRYLIKTRGQQVTLSCSPISGHRSVSWYQQTPGQGLQFLFEYFSETQRNKGNFPGRFSGRQFSNSRSEMNVSTLELGDSALYLCASSSDSAYEKLFFGSGTQLSVL.

Only one count was recorded for this clone. This rearrangement joins TRBV28 to TRBJ2-3; 7 bases are a match to TRBD2. V shed 7 bases and J 3 bases; nucleotides not matched to a gene: 7. Germline loops: CDR1 MDHEN, CDR2 SYDVKM. The CDR3 sequence is 14 residues long. The CDR3 is CASNSGTKTDTQYF. The CDR3 DNA reads as TGTGCCAGCAACTCGGGGACTAAAACAGATACGCAGTATTTT.

The V gene is TRBV5-1, the J gene TRBJ2-1, with 15 bases identical to TRBD2. The CDR3 length is 17 residues. Germline loops: CDR1 SGHRS, CDR2 YFSETQ. The trim removed 3 bases at V and 3 bases at J, leaving 4 bases unmatched. The CDR3 sequence: CASSWGLAGGVYNEQFF. As DNA, the CDR3 is TGCGCCAGCAGCTGGGGACTAGCGGGAGGTGTCTACAATGAGCAGTTCTTC.

The rearrangement uses TRBV7-2 and TRBJ1-4, with 10 bases matching TRBD1. CDR1 SGHTA and CDR2 FQGNSA come from the germline V gene. The V segment lost 5 bases and the J segment 7 bases; nucleotides outside the gene matches: 4. This CDR3 is built from 14 residues. The CDR3 protein is CASSVDRGGEKLFF. The CDR3 bases are TGTGCCAGCAGCGTGGACAGGGGGGGTGAAAAACTGTTTTTT.

The J gene is TRBJ1-5, the V gene TRBV28; 7 bases match TRBD1. V gave up 5 bases and J gave up 6 bases; unmatched junction bases: 13. Germline CDR1 reads MDHEN; CDR2 reads SYDVKM. There are 16 residues in the CDR3. This chain's CDR3 is CASSQTGIGAVQPQHF. In DNA, the CDR3 is TGTGCCAGCAGTCAGACAGGGATCGGTGCGGTTCAGCCCCAGCATTTT.

V and J are TRBV7-3 and TRBJ1-1; no firm D call. The germline V gene encodes CDR1 SGHTA and CDR2 FQGTGA. The V end was cut by 0 bases, the J end by 1 base, with 9 bases between. The CDR3 length is 15 residues. CDR3 sequence: CASSLTANPNTEAFF. The CDR3 nucleotides read TGTGCCAGCAGCTTAACGGCCAACCCGAACACTGAAGCTTTCTTT.

The chain joins TRBV29-1 to TRBJ1-2; the D gene is possibly TRBD1 (6 bases). CDR3 size: 14 residues. The germline V gene encodes CDR1 SQVTM and CDR2 ANQGSEA. The V and J ends lost 4 bases and 2 bases respectively, with 14 bases between them. CDR3 in amino acids: CSVARGRGNYGYTF. The CDR3 DNA reads as TGCAGCGTTGCAAGGGGGAGGGGAAACTATGGCTACACCTTC.

This clone was seen a single time. V and J are TRBV10-3 and TRBJ2-7, with D perhaps matching TRBD1 (5 bases). CDR1 is ENHRY, CDR2 SYGVKD, per germline. The CDR3 runs to 15 residues. Deletions cut 0 bases from V and 3 bases from J, with 12 bases between. The CDR3 is CAISESISGRYEQYF. Written as DNA, the CDR3 is TGTGCCATCAGTGAGTCGATTTCAGGGCGCTACGAGCAGTACTTC.

This chain joins TRBV23-1 and TRBJ1-5; maybe TRBD1 (5 bases). TRBV23-1 is an open reading frame, and its role is uncertain. The CDR3 spans 14 residues. Deletions cut 4 bases from V and 3 bases from J, with 10 bases between. In DNA, the CDR3 is TGCGCCAGCAGTCGGGGGGGGACCAATCAGCCCCAGCATTTT. This gives the protein CASSRGGTNQPQHF.

The chain uses TRBV27 and TRBJ1-6; 7 bases are shared with TRBD1. CDR3 length: 14 amino acids. The V gene's germline CDR1 is MNHEY and CDR2 SMNVEV (reference sequence). V shed 5 bases and J 7 bases; nucleotides not matched to a gene: 5. The CDR3 sequence: CASSLGTANSPLHF. The DNA for the CDR3 is TGTGCCAGCAGTCTAGGGACAGCGAATTCACCCCTCCACTTT.

The chain uses TRBV29-1 and TRBJ2-6, with TRBD1 matching over 7 bases. The germline CDR1 and CDR2 sequences are SQVTM and ANQGSEA. The CDR3 runs to 16 residues. V was pared by 4 bases and J by 1 base, with 7 bases of the junction left unmatched. The CDR3 region is CSVADRATSGANVLTF. For the CDR3, the DNA is TGCAGCGTTGCTGACAGGGCAACGTCTGGGGCCAACGTCCTGACTTTC.

CDR3 residues: CASSLALHRVDIQYF. The CDR3 DNA reads TGTGCCAGCAGCTTAGCGTTGCACAGGGTGGACATTCAGTACTTC. The V call is TRBV7-9, the J call TRBJ2-4; D perhaps matches TRBD1 (6 bases). The germline V gene encodes CDR1 SEHNR and CDR2 FQNEAQ (reference sequence). This CDR3 contains 15 residues. Trimming removed 0 bases at V and 8 bases at J, with 14 bases between.

The rearrangement links TRBV4-1 to TRBJ2-2; possibly TRBD1 for D (5 bases). The CDR3 length is 16 residues. Germline V CDR1 and CDR2: MGHRA, YSYEKL. The V gene lost 1 base and the J gene lost 1 base, with 10 bases spanning the gap. The CDR3 coding sequence is TGCGCCAGCAGCCAAGTAGGGGCAAGGAACACCGGGGAGCTGTTTTTT. This translates into CASSQVGARNTGELFF.

The gene calls are TRBV29-1 and TRBJ2-1; 7 nucleotides agree with TRBD2. From germline, CDR1 is SQVTM and CDR2 ANQGSEA. The CDR3 has 13 residues. V shed 5 bases, J shed 3 bases, and the junction held 4 bases outside the gene matches. The CDR3 reads CSVSGGDYNEQFF. The CDR3 DNA follows: TGCAGCGTTTCGGGGGGAGACTACAATGAGCAGTTCTTC.

The chain employs TRBV28 and TRBJ1-5; 8 bases are a match to TRBD1. V was clipped by 3 bases and J by 2 bases; unmatched bases: 6. The length of the CDR3 is 16 residues. In germline, CDR1 is MDHEN, CDR2 SYDVKM. CDR3 protein: CASSLRTGIGNQPQHF. CDR3 nucleotide sequence: TGTGCCAGCAGTTTGAGGACAGGGATAGGCAATCAGCCCCAGCATTTT. Looking up the rest from reference TRBV28 and TRBJ1-5 gives the full variable domain: DVKVTQSSRYLVKRTGEKVFLECVQDMDHENMFWYRQDPGLGLRLIYFSYDVKMKEKGDIPEGYSVSREKKERFSLILESASTNQTSMYLCASSLRTGIGNQPQHFGDGTRLSIL.

The gene calls are TRBV25-1 and TRBJ1-2; D is uncertain. Germline V gene sequence: CDR1 MGHDK, CDR2 SYGVNS. V shed 1 base and J shed 1 base, with 7 bases lying between them. The CDR3 spans 14 residues. CDR3 residues: CASSELGSNYGYTF. The CDR3 DNA follows: TGTGCCAGCAGTGAATTGGGCAGTAACTATGGCTACACCTTC.

The chain employs TRBV5-4 and TRBJ2-3; D is perhaps TRBD2 (5 bases). The CDR3 consists of 15 residues. Germline-derived CDR1 and CDR2 are SGHNT and YYREEE (reference sequence). Trimming took off 2 bases at V and 2 bases at J, with 12 bases between the two ends. CDR3 in DNA: TGTGCCAGCAGCTTACGAGGGCGCGCCACAGATACGCAGTATTTT. Its translation is CASSLRGRATDTQYF.